Presented here are 28 T cell receptor beta chains from one specimen sequenced in a study of cytomegalovirus exposure and HLA in healthy donors. 13 Jbeta primers and 60 Vbeta primers were used for the PCR. Using immunoSEQ multiplex PCR, the repertoire was profiled, and TCRdb retains in-frame clones only, with some absent. The sample has about 160,000 clones. The sample comprised PBMCs. The receptors shown here come from a woman aged 45-60 years in good health and CMV-seronegative.

J is TRBJ2-5 and V is TRBV7-9; 13 nucleotides align to TRBD2. Germline values: CDR1 SEHNR, CDR2 FQNEAQ (reference sequence). J gave up 4 bases and V 3 bases, and 8 bases lay outside the gene matches. The CDR3 sequence is 17 residues long. The CDR3 coding sequence is TGTGCCAGCAGCTTGGGACTAGCGGGGTCCGGGGGAGAGACCCAGTACTTC. As protein: CASSLGLAGSGGETQYF.

J is TRBJ2-7 and V is TRBV4-1, with D possibly matching TRBD1 (5 bases). CDR1 and CDR2 from the germline V gene are MGHRA and YSYEKL. Trimming stripped 2 bases from V and 4 bases from J, with 12 bases between. The CDR3 has 14 amino acids. The CDR3 coding sequence is TGCGCCAGCAGCCAATATTTGGCAGGGTACGAGCAGTACTTC. Translation: CASSQYLAGYEQYF.

The chain carries TRBV14 and TRBJ1-5; D is undetermined. V lost 4 bases and J lost 8, with 18 bases in between. Germline V gene sequence: CDR1 SGHDN, CDR2 FVKESK. This CDR3 contains 15 residues. The CDR3 protein is CASSLKTPHIKPQHF. The CDR3, as DNA: TGTGCCAGCAGCCTAAAGACACCCCACATCAAGCCCCAGCATTTT.

The V call is TRBV7-9, the J call TRBJ2-3; 10 bases are shared with TRBD2. CDR1 is SEHNR and CDR2 is FQNEAQ in the germline V gene (reference sequence). With V trimmed by 2 bases and J by 3 bases, 2 bases remained unmatched. The CDR3 has 15 residues. CDR3 DNA sequence: TGTGCCAGCAGCTTACTAGCGGGGGAGACAGATACGCAGTATTTT. Translation: CASSLLAGETDTQYF.

The chain is built from TRBV5-1 and TRBJ1-1; 8 bases line up with TRBD1. Germline-derived CDR1 and CDR2 are SGHRS and YFSETQ. The ends lost 0 bases at V and 4 bases at J; junction bases unmatched: 11. The CDR3 extends over 17 amino acids. The CDR3 reads CASSLAGQGSEGTEAFF. CDR3 bases: TGCGCCAGCAGCTTGGCTGGACAGGGCAGCGAGGGCACTGAAGCTTTCTTT.

The rearrangement joins TRBV6-6 to TRBJ2-1; 11 bases match TRBD2. In germline, CDR1 is MNHNY, CDR2 SVGAGI (reference sequence). The CDR3 has 15 residues. Losses at the gene ends were 4 bases for V and 10 bases for J; bases not matched to a gene: 9. CDR3 sequence reads: CASSLAGGPVGEQFF. The CDR3 coding sequence is TGTGCCAGCAGTTTAGCGGGGGGGCCTGTGGGGGAGCAGTTCTTC.

The CDR3 DNA follows: TGCGCCAGCAGTACGGGACTCCCGAGCTCCTATAATTCACCCCTCCACTTT. Protein product: CASSTGLPSSYNSPLHF. The genes are TRBV5-1 and TRBJ1-6; weak D call: TRBD1 (5 bases). Looked up from germline, CDR1 is SGHRS and CDR2 is YFSETQ. Deletions cut 5 bases from V and 0 bases from J, with 15 bases between. The CDR3 has 17 residues. Full variable domain (rest looked up from reference TRBV5-1 and TRBJ1-6): KAGVTQTPRYLIKTRGQQVTLSCSPISGHRSVSWYQQTPGQGLQFLFEYFSETQRNKGNFPGRFSGRQFSNSRSEMNVSTLELGDSALYLCASSTGLPSSYNSPLHFGNGTRLTVT.

The gene calls are TRBV9 and TRBJ1-4; unclear D gene. Germline V gene sequence: CDR1 SGDLS, CDR2 YYNGEE. The V end was cut by 0 bases, the J end by 3 bases, with 9 bases between. CDR3 size: 15 residues. The CDR3 region is CASSVVPGANEKLFF. The CDR3 DNA follows: TGTGCCAGCAGCGTAGTCCCGGGAGCTAATGAAAAACTGTTTTTT.

This sequence joins TRBV10-3 and TRBJ1-1; no clear D. The CDR3 covers 13 residues. From germline, CDR1 is ENHRY and CDR2 SYGVKD. Trimming took 6 bases from V and 1 from J, leaving 9 bases between them. In nucleotides, the CDR3 is TGTGCCATCAGGGTTGCAGAGAACACTGAAGCTTTCTTT. It specifies CAIRVAENTEAFF.

This chain uses TRBV19 with TRBJ1-4; 7 bases align to TRBD1. The CDR3 sequence is 16 residues long. The germline gives CDR1 LNHDA, CDR2 SQIVND (reference sequence). V lost 5 bases and J lost 0; bases outside the gene matches: 6. Written as DNA, the CDR3 is TGTGCCAGTAGTGGGGCCGGGACAGCAACTAATGAAAAACTGTTTTTT. Translation: CASSGAGTATNEKLFF.

The chain links TRBV7-2 to TRBJ2-7; D not resolved. The V gene lost 1 base and the J gene lost 3 bases, with 10 bases spanning the gap. The CDR3 totals 14 residues. CDR1 is SGHTA, CDR2 FQGNSA, per germline. Here the CDR3 DNA reads TGTGCCAGCAGCTTAGTAGTCCCCCTCTACGAGCAGTACTTC. This encodes CASSLVVPLYEQYF.

V gene TRBV7-9 combines with J gene TRBJ1-4, with D unclear. Germline CDR1 reads SEHNR; CDR2 reads FQNEAQ (reference sequence). The CDR3 is 15 residues long. V shed 5 bases and J shed 8 bases, with 18 bases lying between them. CDR3 nucleotides: TGTGCCAGCAGCCCAGGTGAGGGCTTAAGAGAAAAACTGTTTTTT. Encoded protein: CASSPGEGLREKLFF.

The V call is TRBV4-1, the J call TRBJ2-7; 9 nucleotides agree with TRBD2. V lost 2 bases to trimming and J lost 4 bases; unmatched junction nucleotides: 15. From germline, CDR1 is MGHRA and CDR2 YSYEKL. There are 18 residues in the CDR3. CDR3: CASSQKPSTAGGSYEQYF. CDR3 nucleotides: TGCGCCAGCAGCCAAAAACCCTCGACAGCGGGAGGTTCTTACGAGCAGTACTTC.

The chain has TRBV5-4 and TRBJ2-2; tentatively, D is TRBD1 (6 bases). Trimming stripped 1 base from V and 5 bases from J, with 15 bases between. Germline values: CDR1 SGHNT, CDR2 YYREEE (reference sequence). The CDR3 is 16 residues long. The CDR3 sequence: CASSLFKGENTGELFF. CDR3 coding DNA: TGTGCCAGCAGCTTGTTTAAGGGGGAAAATACCGGGGAGCTGTTTTTT. The whole variable domain, remainder taken from reference TRBV5-4 and TRBJ2-2, is ETGVTQSPTHLIKTRGQQVTLRCSSQSGHNTVSWYQQALGQGPQFIFQYYREEENGRGNFPPRFSGLQFPNYSSELNVNALELDDSALYLCASSLFKGENTGELFFGEGSRLTVL.

As for this clone: Mismatch with germline at one junction end may stem from a read error. The sample contains more than one DNA sequence encoding this CDR3. The chain employs TRBV28 and TRBJ1-6; 7 bases agree with TRBD1. CDR3 length equals 17 residues. Germline CDR1 reads MDHEN; CDR2 reads SYDVKM. The CDR3, as DNA: TGTGCCAGCGCTGGACAGGAGGGAGGATTGGTGGATTCACCCCTACACTTT. Encoded protein: CASAGQEGGLVDSPLHF.

The chain is built from TRBV9 and TRBJ2-3, with TRBD2 matching over 11 bases. This CDR3 contains 16 residues. J gave up 4 bases and V 4 bases, and 8 bases lay outside the gene matches. The germline V gene encodes CDR1 SGDLS and CDR2 YYNGEE. CDR3 bases: TGTGCCAGCAGCTTAGCTAGCGGGGGGATGGCAGATACGCAGTATTTT. It translates to CASSLASGGMADTQYF.

In the case of this clone: Other DNA variants within this sample encode the same CDR3. The chain has TRBV4-1 and TRBJ2-5; D unclear. V lost 6 bases and J 3 bases, leaving 5 bases between the germline ends. Germline V gene sequence: CDR1 MGHRA, CDR2 YSYEKL. The CDR3 is 11 residues long. CDR3 sequence: CASSYKETQYF. The CDR3, as DNA: TGCGCCAGCAGTTATAAAGAGACCCAGTACTTC.

The chain has TRBV18 and TRBJ2-5, with D possibly TRBD2 on 6 matching bases. Trimming pared 2 bases from V and 2 bases from J, leaving 24 bases between. Germline V gene data show CDR1 as KGHSH and CDR2 as LQKENI. The CDR3 totals 19 residues. The CDR3 DNA follows: TGTGCCAGCTCACCAATATTGGGGTTTCGGGGGTCCCAACAAGAGACCCAGTACTTC. The encoded protein is CASSPILGFRGSQQETQYF.

The chain couples TRBV4-3 to TRBJ2-7, with D uncertain. This CDR3 has 14 residues. Trimming pared 1 base from V and 0 bases from J, leaving 7 bases between. In germline, CDR1 is LGHNA, CDR2 YSLEER. In nucleotides, the CDR3 is TGCGCCAGCAGCCAAGGACTCAGCTCCTACGAGCAGTACTTC. Translation: CASSQGLSSYEQYF.

The V call is TRBV7-2, the J call TRBJ1-2, with 7 bases matching TRBD1. J lost 2 bases, V lost 4 bases, and 10 bases had no gene match. Germline values: CDR1 SGHTA, CDR2 FQGNSA. The CDR3 is 16 residues long. The CDR3 DNA reads as TGTGCCAGCAGCTCTCCTTCAAGGGGGCAAAACTATGGCTACACCTTC. Protein sequence: CASSSPSRGQNYGYTF. Variable domain in full (rest from reference TRBV7-2 and TRBJ1-2): GAGVSQSPSNKVTEKGKDVELRCDPISGHTALYWYRQSLGQGLEFLIYFQGNSAPDKSGLPSDRFSAERTGGSVSTLTIQRTQQEDSAVYLCASSSPSRGQNYGYTFGSGTRLTVV.

This chain connects TRBV4-2 to TRBJ2-3; maybe TRBD2 (6 bases). The germline V gene has CDR1 LGHNA and CDR2 YNFKEQ. V lost 6 bases and J lost 0, with 16 bases in between. The CDR3 is made up of 16 amino acids. This chain's CDR3 is CASRLSGGTSTDTQYF. The DNA of the CDR3 is TGTGCCAGCAGGCTGTCTGGTGGGACTAGCACAGATACGCAGTATTTT.

The chain employs TRBV21-1 and TRBJ2-7; the table's D call, TRBD2, was not checked against the DNA. TRBV21-1 is annotated as a pseudogene. This CDR3 is 14 amino acids long. The DNA for the CDR3 is TGTGCCAGCAGCAACGTGAGAGCTGTTTACGAGCAGTACTTC. This sequence encodes CASSNVRAVYEQYF.

The chain employs TRBV10-3 and TRBJ1-1, with 7 bases that match TRBD1. Per germline, CDR1 ENHRY and CDR2 SYGVKD. J lost 4 bases, V lost 7 bases, and 9 bases had no gene match. The CDR3 runs to 14 residues. For the CDR3, the DNA is TGTGCCATCAATCACGACCGGGACAGCACTGAAGCTTTCTTT. Its translation: CAINHDRDSTEAFF.

This chain connects TRBV6-1 to TRBJ2-7, with 7 bases lining up with TRBD2. Per germline, CDR1 MNHNS and CDR2 SASEGT. CDR3 length: 16 residues. J lost 1 base, V lost 1 base, and 7 bases had no gene match. The CDR3 is CASSEDGGSGSYEQYF. CDR3 DNA: TGTGCCAGCAGTGAAGATGGGGGTAGCGGGTCCTACGAGCAGTACTTC.

The gene calls are TRBV15 and TRBJ1-1, with 8 positions matching TRBD1. The CDR3 has 15 residues. Germline V gene sequence: CDR1 LNHNV, CDR2 YYDKDF (reference sequence). The trim removed 1 base at V and 3 bases at J, leaving 4 bases unmatched. CDR3 region: CATSRGNRGDTEAFF. The CDR3 DNA reads TGTGCCACCAGCAGAGGGAACAGGGGGGACACTGAAGCTTTCTTT.

This chain joins TRBV18 and TRBJ2-4, with D possibly TRBD1 on 6 matching bases. The CDR3 runs 16 residues. From germline, CDR1 is KGHSH and CDR2 LQKENI. V was trimmed by 2 bases and J by 1 base, leaving 12 bases between them. CDR3 coding DNA: TGTGCCAGCTCACCAATTGACAGGTCGGCCAAAAACATTCAGTACTTC. This codes for CASSPIDRSAKNIQYF. The full variable domain, rest sourced from reference TRBV18 and TRBJ2-4, is NAGVMQNPRHLVRRRGQEARLRCSPMKGHSHVYWYRQLPEEGLKFMVYLQKENIIDESGMPKERFSAEFPKEGPSILRIQQVVRGDSAAYFCASSPIDRSAKNIQYFGAGTRLSVL.

V gene TRBV30 combines with J gene TRBJ1-3; D is unclear. The CDR3 contains 16 residues. V was trimmed by 5 bases and J by 0 bases, leaving 17 bases between them. Germline V gene data show CDR1 as GTSNPN and CDR2 as SVGIG (reference sequence). CDR3: CAWCSGSGGSGNTIYF. In DNA, the CDR3 is TGTGCCTGGTGCTCGGGGAGCGGCGGCTCTGGAAACACCATATATTTT.

The chain is built from TRBV28 and TRBJ2-1, with TRBD2 matching 7 bases. This CDR3 has 14 amino acids. Trimming took 3 bases from V and 6 from J; bases not matched to a gene: 5. CDR1 MDHEN and CDR2 SYDVKM come from the germline V gene. The CDR3 protein is CASSFAGTTNEQFF. CDR3 nucleotides: TGTGCCAGCAGTTTCGCCGGGACTACCAATGAGCAGTTCTTC.